Following are 5 T cell receptor delta chains from one sample sequenced in a study of gamma-delta T cells after stem cell transplantation. TCRdb re-called the RT-PCR reads using CATT. The sample lists over 1,500 delta-chain clones; around 4.4% were seen once. What was sequenced was gamma-delta T cells. These receptors came from a human donor. It is not recorded whose cells these are; they may come from a transplant donor.

The V call is TRDV2, the J call TRDJ1; 9 bases line up with TRDD3. After removal of 1 base from V and 0 bases from J, the junction contained 11 bases not matched to a gene. There are 18 residues in the CDR3. Looked up from germline, CDR1 is GEAIGNYY and CDR2 is EKD. The CDR3 loop reads CACDTVGDMDVYTDKLIF. The CDR3 DNA reads as TGTGCCTGTGACACGGTGGGGGATATGGACGTGTACACCGATAAACTCATCTTT.

By share, this clone ranks as medium-sized (0.01 to 0.1%). The rearrangement links TRDV2 to TRDJ1; D may be TRDD3 (6 bases). V was pared by 1 base and J by 1 base, with 21 bases between. Germline V gene data show CDR1 as GEAIGNYY and CDR2 as EKD. This CDR3 is 18 amino acids long. CDR3 nucleotides: TGTGCCTGTGACACACTACTGGGTCGGGGCGAACCCACCGATAAACTCATCTTT. Translating it yields CACDTLLGRGEPTDKLIF.

In its sample, this clone ranks as medium-sized (0.01 to 0.1%). The rearrangement joins TRDV2 to TRDJ3; 12 nucleotides line up with TRDD3. The CDR3 loop spans 22 amino acids. Germline V CDR1 and CDR2: GEAIGNYY, EKD. V lost 1 base and J lost 2; bases outside the gene matches: 14. The CDR3 nucleotides are TGTGCCTGTGACACTCTCGGGAGTACTGGGGGATACAAAGCCTGGGACACCCGACAGATGTTTTTC. Residues: CACDTLGSTGGYKAWDTRQMFF.

This clone was picked up a small number of times. V gene TRDV1 combines with J gene TRDJ1; TRDD2 is a possible D gene (5 bases). Deletions cut 11 bases from V and 1 base from J, with 11 bases between. This CDR3 spans 12 amino acids. Germline CDR1 TSWWSYY, CDR2 QGS. This CDR3 is CATLPPTDKLIF. DNA of the CDR3: TGTGCTACCCTACCTCCCACCGATAAACTCATCTTT.

This clone qualifies as medium-sized (0.01 to 0.1%). CDR3 bases: TGTGCCTGTGACAGCGTGACGGCTGGGGGAATGTACACCGATAAACTCATCTTT. It encodes CACDSVTAGGMYTDKLIF. The V gene is TRDV2, the J gene TRDJ1, with 8 bases lining up with TRDD3. Germline trimming cut 2 bases from V and 0 bases from J; bases unmatched to any gene: 13. Germline lookup yields CDR1 GEAIGNYY and CDR2 EKD. The CDR3 is 18 residues long.